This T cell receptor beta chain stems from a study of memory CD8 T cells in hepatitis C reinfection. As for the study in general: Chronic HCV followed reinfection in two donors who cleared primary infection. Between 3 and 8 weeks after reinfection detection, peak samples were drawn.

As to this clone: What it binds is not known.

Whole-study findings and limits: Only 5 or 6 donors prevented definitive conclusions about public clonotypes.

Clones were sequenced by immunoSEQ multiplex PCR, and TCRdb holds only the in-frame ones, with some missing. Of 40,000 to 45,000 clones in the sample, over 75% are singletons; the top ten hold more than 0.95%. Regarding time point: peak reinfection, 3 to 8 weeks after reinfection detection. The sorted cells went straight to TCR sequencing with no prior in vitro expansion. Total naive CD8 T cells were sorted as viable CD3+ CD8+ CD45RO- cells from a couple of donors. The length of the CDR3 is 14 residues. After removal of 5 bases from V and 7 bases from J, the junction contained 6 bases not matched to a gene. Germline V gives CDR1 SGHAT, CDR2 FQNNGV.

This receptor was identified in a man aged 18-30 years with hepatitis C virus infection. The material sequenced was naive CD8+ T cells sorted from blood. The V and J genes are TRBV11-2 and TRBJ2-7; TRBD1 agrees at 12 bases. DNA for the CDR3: TGTGCCAGCAGCCCCGGGACAGGGGGCTTTGAGCAGTACTTC. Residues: CASSPGTGGFEQYF.